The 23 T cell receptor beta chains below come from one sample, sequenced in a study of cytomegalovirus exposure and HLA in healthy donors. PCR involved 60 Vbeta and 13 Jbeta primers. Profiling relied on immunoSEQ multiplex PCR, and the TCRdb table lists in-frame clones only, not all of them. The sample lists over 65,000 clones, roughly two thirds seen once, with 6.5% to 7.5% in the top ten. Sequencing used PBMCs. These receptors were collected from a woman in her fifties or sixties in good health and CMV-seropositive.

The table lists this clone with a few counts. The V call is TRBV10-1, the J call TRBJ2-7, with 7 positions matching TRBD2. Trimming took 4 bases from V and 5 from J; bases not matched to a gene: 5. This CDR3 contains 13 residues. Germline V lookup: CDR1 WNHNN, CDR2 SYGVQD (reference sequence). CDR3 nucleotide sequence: TGCGCCAGCAGTGCGGGGGGATTTGACGAGCAGTACTTC. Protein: CASSAGGFDEQYF.

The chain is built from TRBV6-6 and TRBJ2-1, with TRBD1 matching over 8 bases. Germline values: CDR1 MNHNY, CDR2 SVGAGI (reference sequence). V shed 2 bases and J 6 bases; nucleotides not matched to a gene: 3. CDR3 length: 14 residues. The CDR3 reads CASSYATGGNEQFF. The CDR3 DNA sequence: TGTGCCAGCAGTTACGCTACAGGGGGCAATGAGCAGTTCTTC.

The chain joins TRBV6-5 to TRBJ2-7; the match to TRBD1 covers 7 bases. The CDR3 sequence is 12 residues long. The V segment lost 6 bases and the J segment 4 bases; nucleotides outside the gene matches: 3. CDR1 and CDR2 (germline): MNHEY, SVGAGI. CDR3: CASRDRAYEQYF. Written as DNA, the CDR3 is TGTGCCAGCAGAGACAGGGCTTACGAGCAGTACTTC.

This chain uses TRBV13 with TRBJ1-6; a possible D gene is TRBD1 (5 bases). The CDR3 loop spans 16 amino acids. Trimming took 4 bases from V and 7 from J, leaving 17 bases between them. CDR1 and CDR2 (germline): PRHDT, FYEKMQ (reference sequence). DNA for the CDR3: TGTGCCAGCAGCTCTTCAGGGTTCCGATTAAATTCACCCCTCCACTTT. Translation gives CASSSSGFRLNSPLHF.

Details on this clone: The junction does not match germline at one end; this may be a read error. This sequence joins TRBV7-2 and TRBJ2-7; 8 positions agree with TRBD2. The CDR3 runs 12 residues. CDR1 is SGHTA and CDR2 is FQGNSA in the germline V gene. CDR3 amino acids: CASSLDLGTRSF. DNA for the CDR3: TGTGCCAGCAGCTTAGATCTAGGGACTAGGAGCTTC.

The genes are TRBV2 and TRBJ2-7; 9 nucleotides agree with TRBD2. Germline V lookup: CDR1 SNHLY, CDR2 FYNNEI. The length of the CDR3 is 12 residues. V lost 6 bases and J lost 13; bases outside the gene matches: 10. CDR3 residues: CASRRGGGRVYV. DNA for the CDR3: TGTGCCAGCAGGCGGGGGGGAGGCAGAGTATACGTC.

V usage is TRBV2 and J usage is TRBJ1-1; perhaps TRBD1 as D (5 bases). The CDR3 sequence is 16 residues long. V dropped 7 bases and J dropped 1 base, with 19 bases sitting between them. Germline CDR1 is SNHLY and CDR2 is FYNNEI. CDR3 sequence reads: CASIPRIGDRNTEAFF. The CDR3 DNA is TGTGCCAGCATCCCTCGGATAGGGGATCGGAACACTGAAGCTTTCTTT.

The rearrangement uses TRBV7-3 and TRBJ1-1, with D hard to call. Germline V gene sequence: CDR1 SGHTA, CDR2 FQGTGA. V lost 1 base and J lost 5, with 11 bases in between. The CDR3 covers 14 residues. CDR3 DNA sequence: TGTGCCAGCAGCTTAAATTCGGGTAGGACTGAAGCTTTCTTT. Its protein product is CASSLNSGRTEAFF.

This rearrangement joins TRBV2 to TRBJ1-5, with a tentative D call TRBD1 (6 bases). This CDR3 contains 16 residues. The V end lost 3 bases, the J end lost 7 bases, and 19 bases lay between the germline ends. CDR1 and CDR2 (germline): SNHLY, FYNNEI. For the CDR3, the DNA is TGTGCCAGCAGTGATCGTCCTACAGGGACCGGGCAGCCCCAGCATTTT. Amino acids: CASSDRPTGTGQPQHF.

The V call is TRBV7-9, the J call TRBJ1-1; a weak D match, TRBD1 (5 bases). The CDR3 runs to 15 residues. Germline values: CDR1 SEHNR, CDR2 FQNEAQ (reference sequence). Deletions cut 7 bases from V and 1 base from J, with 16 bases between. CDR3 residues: CASIGGEVGNTEAFF. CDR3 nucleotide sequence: TGTGCCAGCATCGGGGGGGAGGTTGGGAACACTGAAGCTTTCTTT.

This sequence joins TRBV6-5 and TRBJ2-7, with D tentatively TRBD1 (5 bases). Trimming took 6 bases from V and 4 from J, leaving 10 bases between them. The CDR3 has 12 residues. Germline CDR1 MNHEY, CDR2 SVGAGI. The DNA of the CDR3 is TGTGCCAGCAGAGGCAGGGCTTACGAGCAGTACTTC. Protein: CASRGRAYEQYF.

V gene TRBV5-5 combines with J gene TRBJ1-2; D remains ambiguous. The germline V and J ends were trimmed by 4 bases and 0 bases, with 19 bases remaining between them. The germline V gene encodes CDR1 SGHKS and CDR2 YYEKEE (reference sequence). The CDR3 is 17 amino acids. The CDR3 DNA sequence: TGTGCCAGCAGCCCTACCCTGGAAATCCGGGCTAACTATGGCTACACCTTC. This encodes CASSPTLEIRANYGYTF.

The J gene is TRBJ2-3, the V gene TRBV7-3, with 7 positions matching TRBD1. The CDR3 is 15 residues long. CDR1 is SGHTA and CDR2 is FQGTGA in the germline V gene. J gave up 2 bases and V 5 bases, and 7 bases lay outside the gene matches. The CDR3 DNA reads TGTGCCAGCAGCCACTCGGGACAGTTCACAGATACGCAGTATTTT. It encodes CASSHSGQFTDTQYF.

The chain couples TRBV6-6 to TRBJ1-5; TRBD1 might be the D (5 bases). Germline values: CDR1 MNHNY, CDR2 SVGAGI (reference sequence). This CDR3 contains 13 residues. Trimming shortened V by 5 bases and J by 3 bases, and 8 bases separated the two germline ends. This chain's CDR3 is CASSGAPNQPQHF. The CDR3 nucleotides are TGTGCCAGCAGTGGGGCCCCCAATCAGCCCCAGCATTTT.

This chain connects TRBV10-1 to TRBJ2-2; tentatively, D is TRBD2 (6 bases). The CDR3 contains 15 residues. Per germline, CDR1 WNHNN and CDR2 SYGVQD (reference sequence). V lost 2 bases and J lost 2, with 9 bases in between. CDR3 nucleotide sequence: TGCGCCAGCAGTGAGCAGCGGGCCAACACCGGGGAGCTGTTTTTT. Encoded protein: CASSEQRANTGELFF.

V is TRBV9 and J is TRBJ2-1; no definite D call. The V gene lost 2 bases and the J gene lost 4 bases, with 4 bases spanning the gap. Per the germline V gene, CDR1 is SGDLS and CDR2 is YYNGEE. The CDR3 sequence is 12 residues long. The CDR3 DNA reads TGTGCCAGCAGCGTGGAGTACAATGAGCAGTTCTTC. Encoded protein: CASSVEYNEQFF. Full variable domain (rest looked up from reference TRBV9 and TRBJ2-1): DSGVTQTPKHLITATGQRVTLRCSPRSGDLSVYWYQQSLDQGLQFLIQYYNGEERAKGNILERFSAQQFPDLHSELNLSSLELGDSALYFCASSVEYNEQFFGPGTRLTVL.

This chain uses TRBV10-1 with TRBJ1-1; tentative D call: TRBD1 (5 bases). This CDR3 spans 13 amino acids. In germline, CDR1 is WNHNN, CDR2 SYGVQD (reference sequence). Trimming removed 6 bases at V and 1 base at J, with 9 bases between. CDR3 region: CASRETANTEAFF. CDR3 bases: TGCGCCAGCAGGGAGACAGCGAACACTGAAGCTTTCTTT.

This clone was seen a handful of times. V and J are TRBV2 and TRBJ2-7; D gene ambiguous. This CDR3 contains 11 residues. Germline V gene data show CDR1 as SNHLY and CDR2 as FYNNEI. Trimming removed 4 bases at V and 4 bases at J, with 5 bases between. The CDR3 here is CASSGEYEQYF. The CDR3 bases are TGTGCCAGCAGTGGCGAGTACGAGCAGTACTTC.

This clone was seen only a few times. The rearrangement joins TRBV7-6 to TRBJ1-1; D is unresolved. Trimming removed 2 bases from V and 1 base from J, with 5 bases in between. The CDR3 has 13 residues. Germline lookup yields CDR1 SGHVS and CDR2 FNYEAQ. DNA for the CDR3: TGTGCCAGCAGCTTACAGGAGAACACTGAAGCTTTCTTT. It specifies CASSLQENTEAFF.

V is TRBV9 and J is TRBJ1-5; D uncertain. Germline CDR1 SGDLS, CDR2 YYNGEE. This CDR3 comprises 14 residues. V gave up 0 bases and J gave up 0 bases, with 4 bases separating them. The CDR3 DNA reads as TGTGCCAGCAGCGTAGGTCATAGCAATCAGCCCCAGCATTTT. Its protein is CASSVGHSNQPQHF.

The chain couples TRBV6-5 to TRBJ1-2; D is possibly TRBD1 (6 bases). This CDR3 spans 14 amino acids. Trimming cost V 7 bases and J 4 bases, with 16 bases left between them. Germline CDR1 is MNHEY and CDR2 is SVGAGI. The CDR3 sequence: CASKTLGQPYGYTF. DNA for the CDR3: TGTGCCAGCAAAACTTTAGGACAGCCCTATGGCTACACCTTC.

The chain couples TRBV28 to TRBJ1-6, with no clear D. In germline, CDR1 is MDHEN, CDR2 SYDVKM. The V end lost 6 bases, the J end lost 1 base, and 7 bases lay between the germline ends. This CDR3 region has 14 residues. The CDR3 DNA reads TGTGCCAGCAGACAATTGTCCTATAATTCACCCCTCCACTTT. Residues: CASRQLSYNSPLHF. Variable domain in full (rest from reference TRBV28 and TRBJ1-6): DVKVTQSSRYLVKRTGEKVFLECVQDMDHENMFWYRQDPGLGLRLIYFSYDVKMKEKGDIPEGYSVSREKKERFSLILESASTNQTSMYLCASRQLSYNSPLHFGNGTRLTVT.

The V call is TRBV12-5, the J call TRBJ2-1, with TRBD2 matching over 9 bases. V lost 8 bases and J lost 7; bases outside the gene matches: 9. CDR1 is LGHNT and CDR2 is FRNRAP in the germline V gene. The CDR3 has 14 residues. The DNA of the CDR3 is TGTGCTAGTCATTCTAGCGGGGCGGGGAATGAGCAGTTCTTC. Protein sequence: CASHSSGAGNEQFF. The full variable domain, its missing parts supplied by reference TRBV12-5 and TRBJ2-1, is DARVTQTPRHKVTEMGQEVTMRCQPILGHNTVFWYRQTMMQGLELLAYFRNRAPLDDSGMPKDRFSAEMPDATLATLKIQPSEPRDSAVYFCASHSSGAGNEQFFGPGTRLTVL.